These 26 T cell receptor beta chains share one sample of origin, sequenced in a study of neoadjuvant nivolumab and ipilimumab in lung cancer. Measured with immunoSEQ multiplex PCR; TCRdb has only the in-frame clones, and not every one. The table lists tens of thousands of clones, 90% of them singletons. This sample comprised peripheral blood, obtained after neoadjuvant nivolumab, alone or with ipilimumab, at or shortly before surgery. The source is an adult with non-small cell lung cancer.

The rearrangement joins TRBV6-5 to TRBJ2-5; D might be TRBD1 or TRBD2, each matching 5 bases. Trimming pared 0 bases from V and 4 bases from J, leaving 12 bases between. Germline CDR1 reads MNHEY; CDR2 reads SVGAGI. This CDR3 is built from 15 residues. CDR3 DNA: TGTGCCAGCAGTTACTCGAGGGGAACGGGAGAGACCCAGTACTTC. Residues: CASSYSRGTGETQYF.

V gene TRBV19 combines with J gene TRBJ2-7, with TRBD1 identical over 8 bases. Looked up from germline, CDR1 is LNHDA and CDR2 is SQIVND (reference sequence). The CDR3 loop spans 15 amino acids. V lost 5 bases and J lost 1; bases outside the gene matches: 7. The CDR3 DNA follows: TGTGCCAGTAGTGTGATTACAGGGGGATCCTACGAGCAGTACTTC. The encoded protein is CASSVITGGSYEQYF. Based on the CDR3 plus reference TRBV19 and TRBJ2-7, the full variable domain is DGGITQSPKYLFRKEGQNVTLSCEQNLNHDAMYWYRQDPGQGLRLIYYSQIVNDFQKGDIAEGYSVSREKKESFPLTVTSAQKNPTAFYLCASSVITGGSYEQYFGPGTRLTVT.

The chain recombines TRBV7-9 with TRBJ2-1; D is possibly TRBD1 (7 bases). Trimming left V 2 bases short and J 4 bases short, with 12 bases between. The length of the CDR3 is 15 residues. Germline CDR1 is SEHNR and CDR2 is FQNEAQ (reference sequence). The CDR3 loop is CASSLRQGGYNEQFF. The CDR3 nucleotides are TGTGCCAGCAGCTTAAGGCAGGGGGGATACAATGAGCAGTTCTTC.

This clone was counted a single time. The chain combines TRBV9 with TRBJ2-5; 9 nucleotides match TRBD1. The germline V gene encodes CDR1 SGDLS and CDR2 YYNGEE. The CDR3 loop spans 15 amino acids. V shed 3 bases, J shed 5 bases, and the junction held 8 bases outside the gene matches. CDR3 in DNA: TGTGCCAGCAGCGCCGGACAGGGGTACCCGGAGACCCAGTACTTC. It yields the protein CASSAGQGYPETQYF.

The chain employs TRBV6-5 and TRBJ1-2, with D unclear. Germline lookup yields CDR1 MNHEY and CDR2 SVGAGI. This CDR3 has 12 amino acids. Deletions cut 5 bases from V and 4 bases from J, with 8 bases between. This chain's CDR3 is CASSGDFYGYTF. CDR3 sequence (DNA): TGTGCCAGCAGTGGAGACTTCTATGGCTACACCTTC.

The V gene is TRBV11-1, the J gene TRBJ1-6; the D gene is possibly TRBD1 (6 bases). The CDR3 consists of 13 residues. Per germline, CDR1 SGHAT and CDR2 FQDESV (reference sequence). Trimming took off 6 bases at V and 7 bases at J, with 10 bases between the two ends. CDR3 protein: CASRGQSNSPLHF. CDR3 sequence (DNA): TGTGCCAGCAGAGGACAGTCGAATTCACCCCTCCACTTT.

The chain has TRBV9 and TRBJ2-1; perhaps TRBD1 as D (8 bases). Between the trimmed V and J ends, which lost 6 bases and 7 bases, there was a span of 14 bases. This CDR3 contains 13 residues. CDR1 and CDR2 (germline): SGDLS, YYNGEE. The CDR3 DNA reads as TGTGCCAGCAACCAACAGGGGGGGAATGAGCAGTTCTTC. This sequence encodes CASNQQGGNEQFF.

The chain employs TRBV4-1 and TRBJ2-6; D is tentatively TRBD1 or TRBD2 (6 bases each). This CDR3 has 18 amino acids. Trimming stripped 0 bases from V and 2 bases from J, with 14 bases between. Germline lookup yields CDR1 MGHRA and CDR2 YSYEKL. CDR3 bases: TGCGCCAGCAGCCAAGATGTTAGGGGGGCGGCTGGGGCCAACGTCCTGACTTTC. Translated: CASSQDVRGAAGANVLTF.

The chain uses TRBV2 and TRBJ1-3; possible D gene TRBD1, 5 bases. The CDR3 is made up of 14 amino acids. CDR1 and CDR2 (germline): SNHLY, FYNNEI. Between the trimmed V and J ends, which lost 3 bases and 3 bases, there was a span of 9 bases. For the CDR3, the DNA is TGTGCCAGCAGTGAGACAGTAGGTGGAAACACCATATATTTT. Protein sequence: CASSETVGGNTIYF.

The chain employs TRBV7-9 and TRBJ1-2; perhaps TRBD1 as D (6 bases). This CDR3 spans 15 amino acids. Trimming removed 1 base at V and 0 bases at J, with 9 bases between. Germline CDR1 is SEHNR and CDR2 is FQNEAQ (reference sequence). Here the CDR3 DNA reads TGTGCCAGCAGCTTAGGGGACACCACTAACTATGGCTACACCTTC. It codes for CASSLGDTTNYGYTF.

This chain links TRBV5-1 with TRBJ2-7; D might be TRBD2 (7 bases). The germline V and J ends were trimmed by 4 bases and 3 bases, with 11 bases remaining between them. Germline values: CDR1 SGHRS, CDR2 YFSETQ. This CDR3 comprises 13 residues. CDR3 DNA sequence: TGCGCCAGCAGCGAGGGGGGGGACTACGAGCAGTACTTC. It codes for CASSEGGDYEQYF.

The chain joins TRBV5-6 to TRBJ1-2; D is unclear. Trimming took off 4 bases at V and 7 bases at J, with 14 bases between the two ends. CDR1 SGHDT and CDR2 YYEEEE come from the germline V gene. This CDR3 contains 13 residues. The CDR3 coding sequence is TGTGCCAGCAGCCCGTCGGGGTCCGGTGGCTACACCTTC. Protein: CASSPSGSGGYTF.

The chain uses TRBV7-9 and TRBJ1-5, with D tentatively TRBD1 (5 bases). Germline CDR1 SEHNR, CDR2 FQNEAQ (reference sequence). V was cut by 5 bases and J by 4 bases, with 15 bases left in between. The CDR3 contains 15 residues. The CDR3: CASSPLGGTNQPQHF. The CDR3 DNA reads TGTGCCAGCAGCCCATTGGGAGGGACTAATCAGCCCCAGCATTTT.

The chain has TRBV7-9 and TRBJ2-3, with D perhaps TRBD1 or TRBD2 (5 bases each). The germline gives CDR1 SEHNR, CDR2 FQNEAQ (reference sequence). Trimming left V 5 bases short and J 2 bases short, with 17 bases between. The CDR3 totals 16 residues. CDR3 loop: CASSLNTGALTDTQYF. The CDR3 nucleotides are TGTGCCAGCAGCCTAAACACCGGGGCCCTCACAGATACGCAGTATTTT.

This clone is a singleton in its sample. The chain uses TRBV14 and TRBJ2-3; 8 nucleotides agree with TRBD2. V gave up 0 bases and J gave up 3 bases; unmatched junction bases: 5. The CDR3 runs to 16 residues. Germline lookup yields CDR1 SGHDN and CDR2 FVKESK. CDR3 in amino acids: CASSQESGLGTDTQYF. The CDR3, as DNA: TGTGCCAGCAGCCAAGAATCGGGACTAGGAACAGATACGCAGTATTTT.

The genes are TRBV6-1 and TRBJ2-6; D unresolved. The CDR3 has 16 amino acids. CDR1 and CDR2 from the germline V gene are MNHNS and SASEGT. Trimming pared 4 bases from V and 1 base from J, leaving 11 bases between. The CDR3 DNA sequence: TGTGCCAGCAGTGGAACCAGAATATCTGGGGCCAACGTCCTGACTTTC. Amino acid sequence: CASSGTRISGANVLTF.

The rearrangement links TRBV6-5 to TRBJ1-2; 7 bases are shared with TRBD1. CDR1 is MNHEY and CDR2 is SVGAGI in the germline V gene. The CDR3 loop spans 13 amino acids. The V and J ends lost 9 bases and 4 bases, in that order; junction bases with no gene match: 8. In nucleotides, the CDR3 is TGTGCCAGTTCGACAGGGTACACCTATGGCTACACCTTC. It specifies CASSTGYTYGYTF.

This chain joins TRBV27 and TRBJ2-3; 8 bases fit TRBD1. The CDR3 has 16 amino acids. Trimming removed 7 bases from V and 3 bases from J; junction bases left unmatched: 12. Germline CDR1 and CDR2: MNHEY and SMNVEV (reference sequence). CDR3 bases: TGTGCCAGCAAACCGGGACAGGCGTCGACTACAGATACGCAGTATTTT. This codes for CASKPGQASTTDTQYF.

This chain links TRBV5-1 with TRBJ2-4; 7 bases line up with TRBD1. Germline loops: CDR1 SGHRS, CDR2 YFSETQ. This CDR3 has 16 amino acids. V was clipped by 4 bases and J by 9 bases; unmatched bases: 16. The CDR3 loop is CASSPAVGRGWVIQYF. DNA of the CDR3: TGCGCCAGCAGCCCGGCCGTTGGCAGGGGGTGGGTCATTCAGTACTTC. Drawing the rest from reference TRBV5-1 and TRBJ2-4, the complete variable domain is KAGVTQTPRYLIKTRGQQVTLSCSPISGHRSVSWYQQTPGQGLQFLFEYFSETQRNKGNFPGRFSGRQFSNSRSEMNVSTLELGDSALYLCASSPAVGRGWVIQYFGAGTRLSVL.

The chain uses TRBV6-6 and TRBJ2-7; 7 bases match TRBD1. The ends lost 2 bases at V and 0 bases at J; junction bases unmatched: 4. CDR3 length: 15 residues. Germline lookup yields CDR1 MNHNY and CDR2 SVGAGI (reference sequence). This chain's CDR3 is CASSYGQVVSYEQYF. DNA of the CDR3: TGTGCCAGCAGTTACGGACAGGTAGTCTCCTACGAGCAGTACTTC.

A few counts support this clone. The chain uses TRBV9 and TRBJ1-6; no clear D gene. The CDR3 is 14 amino acids. V shed 0 bases and J shed 6 bases, with 7 bases lying between them. The germline gives CDR1 SGDLS, CDR2 YYNGEE. The CDR3 DNA sequence: TGTGCCAGCAGCGTAGAGTGGGGTAATTCACCCCTCCACTTT. It translates to CASSVEWGNSPLHF.

The J gene is TRBJ1-4, the V gene TRBV2; D is unresolved. The CDR3 runs to 14 residues. The V gene's germline CDR1 is SNHLY and CDR2 FYNNEI. The V and J ends lost 6 bases and 0 bases respectively, with 8 bases between them. CDR3 region: CASRIVATNEKLFF. DNA of the CDR3: TGTGCCAGCAGAATAGTCGCAACTAATGAAAAACTGTTTTTT.

CDR3 region: CSGEGSDTQYF. The CDR3 DNA sequence: TGCAGCGGCGAGGGGTCCGATACGCAGTATTTT. The chain employs TRBV29-1 and TRBJ2-3, with D possibly being TRBD1 or TRBD2 (5 bases each). The CDR3 covers 11 residues. V was cut by 7 bases and J by 6 bases, with 11 bases left in between. CDR1 is SQVTM and CDR2 is ANQGSEA in the germline V gene.

This chain connects TRBV6-1 to TRBJ1-5; a weak D match, TRBD1 (6 bases). Germline lookup yields CDR1 MNHNS and CDR2 SASEGT. V lost 4 bases and J 4 bases, leaving 14 bases between the germline ends. This CDR3 is built from 15 residues. CDR3 bases: TGTGCCAGCAGTGGGGATTCAGGGGCAAATCAGCCCCAGCATTTT. It yields the protein CASSGDSGANQPQHF.

The V and J genes are TRBV14 and TRBJ1-6; 7 nucleotides line up with TRBD1. This CDR3 has 16 amino acids. CDR1 and CDR2 (germline): SGHDN, FVKESK. V lost 2 bases to trimming and J lost 6 bases; unmatched junction nucleotides: 7. DNA of the CDR3: TGTGCCAGCAGCCAACGACAGGGAGTCCTTAATTCACCCCTCCACTTT. Its protein product is CASSQRQGVLNSPLHF.

V and J are TRBV5-8 and TRBJ1-6; unclear D gene. Trimming cost V 0 bases and J 6 bases, with 13 bases left between them. The CDR3 sequence is 16 residues long. Germline CDR1 SGHTS, CDR2 YDEGEE. The CDR3 coding sequence is TGTGCCAGCAGCTTGGCCATGGCAGGAGCTAATTCACCCCTCCACTTT. Translating gives CASSLAMAGANSPLHF.